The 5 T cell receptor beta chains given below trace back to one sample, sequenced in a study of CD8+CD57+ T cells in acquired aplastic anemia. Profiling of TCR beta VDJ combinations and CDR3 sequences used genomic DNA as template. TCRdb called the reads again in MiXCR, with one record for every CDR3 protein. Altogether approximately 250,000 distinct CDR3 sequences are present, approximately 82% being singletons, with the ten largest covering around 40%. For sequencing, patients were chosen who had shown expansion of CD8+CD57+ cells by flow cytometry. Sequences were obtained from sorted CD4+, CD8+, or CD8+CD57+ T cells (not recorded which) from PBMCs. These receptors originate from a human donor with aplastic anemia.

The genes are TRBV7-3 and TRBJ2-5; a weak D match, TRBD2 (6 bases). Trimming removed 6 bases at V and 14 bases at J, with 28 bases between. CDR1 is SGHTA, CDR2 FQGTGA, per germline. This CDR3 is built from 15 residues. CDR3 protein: CASSLVGGELDFGYF. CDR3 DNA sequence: TGTGCCAGCAGTTTAGTGGGCGGGGAGCTGGATTTTGGATACTTC.

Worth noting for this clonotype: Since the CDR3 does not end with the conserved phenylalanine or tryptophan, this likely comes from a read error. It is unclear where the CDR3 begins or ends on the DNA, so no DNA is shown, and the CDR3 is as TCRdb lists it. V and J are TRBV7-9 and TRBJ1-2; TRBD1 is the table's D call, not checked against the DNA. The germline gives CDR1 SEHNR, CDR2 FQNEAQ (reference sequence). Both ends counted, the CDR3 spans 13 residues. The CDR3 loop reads CASSFQITGGSTI.

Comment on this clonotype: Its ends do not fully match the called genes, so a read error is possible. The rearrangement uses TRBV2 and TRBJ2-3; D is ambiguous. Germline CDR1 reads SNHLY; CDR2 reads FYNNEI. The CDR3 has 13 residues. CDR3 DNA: TGTGCCAGCGGGCACGGAGTCACGGGTACGCAGTACTTT. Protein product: CASGHGVTGTQYF.

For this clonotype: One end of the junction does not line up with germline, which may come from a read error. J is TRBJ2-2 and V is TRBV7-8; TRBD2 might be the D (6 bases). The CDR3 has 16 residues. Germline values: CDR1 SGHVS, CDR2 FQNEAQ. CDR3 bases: TGTGCCAGCAGCTTAGAATTCTACGGCAACACGGGGGATCTGTTTTTT. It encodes CASSLEFYGNTGDLFF.

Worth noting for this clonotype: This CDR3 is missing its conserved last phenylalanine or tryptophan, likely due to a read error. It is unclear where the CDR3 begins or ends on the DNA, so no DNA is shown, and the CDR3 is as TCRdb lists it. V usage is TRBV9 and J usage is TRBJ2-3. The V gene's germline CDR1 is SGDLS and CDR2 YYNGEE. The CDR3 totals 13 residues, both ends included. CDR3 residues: CASGVGLAPTQYI.